Shown below are 10 T cell receptor beta chains from a single sample sequenced in a study of control samples from healthy donors and cancer patients. The repertoire was sequenced with immunoSEQ multiplex PCR; TCRdb's copy has only in-frame clones and lacks some. The table lists about 120,000 clones, approximately 92% of them singletons. The sequenced material came from PBMCs. The source is a man at least 80 years old with head and neck cancer.

The chain has TRBV19 and TRBJ2-1; tentatively, D is TRBD1 or TRBD2 (5 bases each). V was clipped by 4 bases and J by 9 bases, with 19 bases between them. CDR3 length: 15 amino acids. Germline V gives CDR1 LNHDA, CDR2 SQIVND (reference sequence). The CDR3 region is CASSTSGTLLGEQFF. Here the CDR3 DNA reads TGTGCCAGTAGTACCTCCGGGACCTTGTTGGGTGAGCAGTTCTTC.

The table lists this clone with a count of one. The gene calls are TRBV18 and TRBJ2-5; 10 bases map to TRBD2. V was clipped by 0 bases and J by 2 bases; unmatched bases: 15. CDR1 is KGHSH and CDR2 is LQKENI in the germline V gene. The length of the CDR3 is 20 residues. The CDR3 sequence: CASSPPWGGTSDEIQETQYF. In DNA form, the CDR3 reads TGTGCCAGCTCACCACCATGGGGGGGGACTAGCGACGAAATACAAGAGACCCAGTACTTC.

J is TRBJ1-2 and V is TRBV28; D might be TRBD1 (5 bases). Germline CDR1 is MDHEN and CDR2 is SYDVKM. V lost 6 bases, J lost 8 bases, and 10 bases lay in between. The length of the CDR3 is 11 residues. The CDR3, as DNA: TGTGCCAGCAGCGGGAGGGGAGGCTACACCTTC. Translating gives CASSGRGGYTF.

The rearrangement joins TRBV6-6 to TRBJ2-7; D is undetermined. The germline CDR1 and CDR2 sequences are MNHNY and SVGAGI (reference sequence). Trimming took off 7 bases at V and 6 bases at J, with 16 bases between the two ends. The CDR3 covers 13 residues. This chain's CDR3 is CASTPGGLGEQYF. The CDR3 nucleotides are TGTGCCAGCACCCCGGGTGGGTTGGGCGAGCAGTACTTC.

This chain joins TRBV11-2 and TRBJ2-1; the match to TRBD2 covers 9 bases. CDR1 is SGHAT, CDR2 FQNNGV, per germline. Trimming took 5 bases from V and 7 from J; bases not matched to a gene: 15. The CDR3 runs 17 residues. The CDR3 DNA is TGTGCCAGCAGCCTTATCATTGGAAGCGGGAGGATGAATGAGCAGTTCTTC. It translates to CASSLIIGSGRMNEQFF.

The rearrangement joins TRBV7-8 to TRBJ2-7; 10 nucleotides line up with TRBD2. The CDR3 runs to 14 residues. Germline V gene lookup returns CDR1 SGHVS and CDR2 FQNEAQ. The V segment lost 7 bases and the J segment 4 bases; nucleotides outside the gene matches: 7. CDR3 sequence reads: CASTKASGGYEQYF. The CDR3 nucleotides are TGTGCCAGCACCAAGGCTAGCGGGGGTTACGAGCAGTACTTC.

The chain carries TRBV27 and TRBJ2-7; 7 bases match TRBD1. Unmatched junction bases numbered 7, after V lost 2 bases and J lost 3 bases. This CDR3 comprises 15 residues. CDR1 is MNHEY and CDR2 is SMNVEV in the germline V gene (reference sequence). The CDR3 spells CASSLRRTGVYEQYF. In DNA form, the CDR3 reads TGTGCCAGCAGTTTAAGGCGGACAGGAGTCTACGAGCAGTACTTC.

CDR3 in amino acids: CAISAVGQSSYNEQFF. The CDR3 DNA reads TGTGCCATCAGTGCAGTGGGACAGAGCTCCTACAATGAGCAGTTCTTC. V and J are TRBV10-3 and TRBJ2-1, with 7 positions matching TRBD1. J gave up 0 bases and V 4 bases, and 6 bases lay outside the gene matches. The CDR3 has 16 residues. The germline V gene encodes CDR1 ENHRY and CDR2 SYGVKD.

The chain recombines TRBV10-3 with TRBJ1-1, with TRBD1 matching 8 bases. Looked up from germline, CDR1 is ENHRY and CDR2 is SYGVKD. The CDR3 spans 11 residues. V gave up 7 bases and J gave up 8 bases; unmatched junction bases: 3. The DNA of the CDR3 is TGTGCCATCAAGGGGACAGGAGAAGCTTTCTTT. It encodes CAIKGTGEAFF.

The CDR3 bases are TGCGCCAGCGGAATGTCGAAGGGGCCCTACAATGAGCAGTTCTTC. Protein sequence: CASGMSKGPYNEQFF. This sequence joins TRBV10-2 and TRBJ2-1, with D tentatively TRBD1 (5 bases). The CDR3 is made up of 15 amino acids. V gave up 8 bases and J gave up 2 bases, with 16 bases separating them. The germline V gene encodes CDR1 WSHSY and CDR2 SAAADI.